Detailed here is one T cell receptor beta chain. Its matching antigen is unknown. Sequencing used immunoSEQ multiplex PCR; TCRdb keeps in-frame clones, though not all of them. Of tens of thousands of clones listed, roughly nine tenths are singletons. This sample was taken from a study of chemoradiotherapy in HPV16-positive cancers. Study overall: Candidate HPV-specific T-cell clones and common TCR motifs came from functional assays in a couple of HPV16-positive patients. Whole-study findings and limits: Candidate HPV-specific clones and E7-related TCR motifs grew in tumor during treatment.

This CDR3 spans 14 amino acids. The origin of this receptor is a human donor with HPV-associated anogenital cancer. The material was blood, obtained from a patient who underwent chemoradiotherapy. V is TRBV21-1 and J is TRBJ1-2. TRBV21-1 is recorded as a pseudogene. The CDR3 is CASIPSGPRCAYTF. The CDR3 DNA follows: TGTGCCAGCATCCCGAGCGGACCCAGGTGCGCCTACACCTTC.